The present entry profiles one T cell receptor (beta chain) with its context. The record originates from a study of blood T cell repertoires in COVID-19. Overall study context: COVID-19 samples from acute and convalescent phases originated in the United States, Italy and Spain. PBMCs, B-cell-depleted T cells, or T cells were the source of the cDNA or gDNA that made up the material.

In the original processing: For nucleated cells, counts were estimated from reference gene primer amplification. TCRdb keeps only in-frame clones here, not all; method: immunoSEQ multiplex PCR. V and J calls plus clone size are reproduced from that table; the DNA served to infer D and trimming. The sample holds about 120,000 clones, about 85% seen once. The sequenced sample consisted of peripheral blood. This TCR was recovered from a man between 65 and 85 years old with acute or convalescent COVID-19.

The CDR3 DNA follows: TGTGCCAGCAGCCAAGGCGGAACGAGCTCCTACAATGAGCAGTTCTTC. Amino acid sequence: CASSQGGTSSYNEQFF. The genes are TRBV4-2 and TRBJ2-1; D call uncertain. V was pared by 1 base and J by 0 bases, with 10 bases between. The CDR3 length is 16 residues. Germline values: CDR1 LGHNA, CDR2 YNFKEQ.